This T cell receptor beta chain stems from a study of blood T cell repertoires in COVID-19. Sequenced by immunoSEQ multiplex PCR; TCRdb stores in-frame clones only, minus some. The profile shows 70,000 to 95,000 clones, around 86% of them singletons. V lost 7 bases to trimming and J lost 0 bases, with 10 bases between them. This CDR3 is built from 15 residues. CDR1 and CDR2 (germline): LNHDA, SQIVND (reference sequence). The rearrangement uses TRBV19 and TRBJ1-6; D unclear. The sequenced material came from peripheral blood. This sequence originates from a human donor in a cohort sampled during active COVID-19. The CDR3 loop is CASTAESSYNSPLHF. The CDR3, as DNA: TGTGCCAGTACTGCAGAAAGCTCCTATAATTCACCCCTCCACTTT. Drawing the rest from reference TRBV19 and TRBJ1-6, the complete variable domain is DGGITQSPKYLFRKEGQNVTLSCEQNLNHDAMYWYRQDPGQGLRLIYYSQIVNDFQKGDIAEGYSVSREKKESFPLTVTSAQKNPTAFYLCASTAESSYNSPLHFGNGTRLTVT.